The 22 T cell receptor beta chains given below trace back to one sample, sequenced in a study of response to subunit inactivated influenza vaccine. MiXCR, run by TCRdb on the RT-PCR reads, gives a single entry per CDR3 protein. Altogether around 760,000 distinct CDR3 sequences are present, around 14% being singletons, with the ten largest covering around 6.5%. Sequences were derived from PBMCs from blood, sampled 14 to 15 days before vaccination. Receptor source: a man between 45 and 60 years old who received an inactivated influenza vaccine.

This clonotype was seen at least ten times. The V gene is TRBV28, the J gene TRBJ2-1, with a possible D match to TRBD2 (6 bases). Germline loops: CDR1 MDHEN, CDR2 SYDVKM. This CDR3 has 15 residues. The V end lost 3 bases, the J end lost 4 bases, and 13 bases lay between the germline ends. CDR3 bases: TGTGCCAGCAGTTTCCGGGGGAGCTTGTACAATGAGCAGTTCTTC. This encodes CASSFRGSLYNEQFF. The full variable domain, rest sourced from reference TRBV28 and TRBJ2-1, is DVKVTQSSRYLVKRTGEKVFLECVQDMDHENMFWYRQDPGLGLRLIYFSYDVKMKEKGDIPEGYSVSREKKERFSLILESASTNQTSMYLCASSFRGSLYNEQFFGPGTRLTVL.

This clonotype was observed a handful of times. This chain uses TRBV5-5 with TRBJ2-7; D remains ambiguous. The V end was cut by 4 bases, the J end by 0 bases, with 11 bases between. The CDR3 is made up of 14 amino acids. CDR1 SGHKS and CDR2 YYEKEE come from the germline V gene (reference sequence). The CDR3 DNA sequence: TGTGCCAGCAGCCCCCAGGACCTCTCCTACGAGCAGTACTTC. It translates to CASSPQDLSYEQYF.

This clonotype was seen more than once but under ten times. The chain combines TRBV5-6 with TRBJ2-3; 8 bases are a match to TRBD2. Germline V CDR1 and CDR2: SGHDT, YYEEEE. The V segment lost 7 bases and the J segment 1 base; nucleotides outside the gene matches: 2. This CDR3 has 13 residues. The CDR3 sequence is CASASGRTDTQYF. Here the CDR3 DNA reads TGTGCCAGCGCTAGCGGGCGCACAGATACGCAGTATTTT.

This sequence joins TRBV28 and TRBJ2-7, with D possibly being TRBD1 (6 bases). The CDR3 loop spans 14 amino acids. V was cut by 6 bases and J by 3 bases, with 15 bases left in between. The V gene's germline CDR1 is MDHEN and CDR2 SYDVKM. For the CDR3, the DNA is TGTGCCAGCAGCGGGACAAGAAGACTCTACGAGCAGTACTTC. Encoded protein: CASSGTRRLYEQYF.

This clonotype was observed a few times. The chain links TRBV11-1 to TRBJ2-3; the match to TRBD1 covers 9 bases. The CDR3 contains 17 residues. In germline, CDR1 is SGHAT, CDR2 FQDESV (reference sequence). Trimming removed 1 base from V and 5 bases from J; junction bases left unmatched: 10. The CDR3 DNA follows: TGTGCCAGCAGCTTAGGCGGGACAGGGCTCCGGAGAGATACGCAGTATTTT. Translation: CASSLGGTGLRRDTQYF. Complete variable domain (other parts from reference TRBV11-1 and TRBJ2-3): EAEVAQSPRYKITEKSQAVAFWCDPISGHATLYWYRQILGQGPELLVQFQDESVVDDSQLPKDRFSAERLKGVDSTLKIQPAELGDSAMYLCASSLGGTGLRRDTQYFGPGTRLTVL.

This clonotype was observed a handful of times. Given a much more abundant clone one base away, this may be a read error. The chain combines TRBV20-1 with TRBJ1-2; 8 nucleotides line up with TRBD1. The CDR3 runs 16 residues. CDR1 is DFQATT and CDR2 is SNEGSKA in the germline V gene (reference sequence). The CDR3 spells CCARDLPGQESFDYTF. As DNA, the CDR3 is TGCTGTGCTAGAGATCTGCCGGGACAGGAGAGCTTCGACTACACCTTC.

This clonotype was detected only a few times. The gene calls are TRBV6-2 or TRBV6-3 and TRBJ2-2; D perhaps matches TRBD1 (5 bases). Between the trimmed V and J ends, which lost 2 bases and 2 bases, there was a span of 12 bases. The germline gives CDR1 MNHEY, CDR2 SVGEGT. The CDR3 length is 16 residues. CDR3 sequence reads: CASSYLDSFNTGELFF. The CDR3 nucleotides read TGTGCCAGCAGTTACCTCGACAGTTTCAACACCGGGGAGCTGTTTTTT.

This chain connects TRBV6-5 to TRBJ1-2; 10 nucleotides align to TRBD1. The CDR3 has 12 amino acids. V gave up 6 bases and J gave up 7 bases; unmatched junction bases: 2. Germline loops: CDR1 MNHEY, CDR2 SVGAGI. CDR3 amino acids: CASSDRGPGYTF. Written as DNA, the CDR3 is TGTGCCAGCAGCGACAGGGGGCCTGGCTACACCTTC.

There are many counts of this clonotype. The chain couples TRBV2 to TRBJ2-5, with D perhaps matching TRBD1 (7 bases). V gave up 8 bases and J gave up 0 bases, with 10 bases separating them. This CDR3 is built from 13 residues. Per germline, CDR1 SNHLY and CDR2 FYNNEI. The CDR3, as DNA: TGTGCCAGCTCAGGGGGGTACCAAGAGACCCAGTACTTC. As protein: CASSGGYQETQYF.

The rearrangement joins TRBV5-1 to TRBJ1-2; D uncertain. The length of the CDR3 is 13 residues. Germline CDR1 reads SGHRS; CDR2 reads YFSETQ. Trimming took 4 bases from V and 5 from J, leaving 12 bases between them. CDR3 DNA: TGCGCCAGCAGCAAGGGTACGGGTTATGGCTACACCTTC. As protein: CASSKGTGYGYTF.

This clonotype was counted only a few times. The rearrangement uses TRBV4-3 and TRBJ2-1; TRBD2 matches at 13 bases. CDR1 and CDR2 from the germline V gene are LGHNA and YSLEER. CDR3 length: 15 amino acids. J was trimmed by 6 bases and V by 3 bases; bases with no gene match: 2. This CDR3 is CASSQGLAGPNEQFF. The CDR3, as DNA: TGCGCCAGCAGCCAGGGACTAGCGGGGCCCAATGAGCAGTTCTTC.

This clonotype occurred many times. The chain employs TRBV12-3 or TRBV12-4 and TRBJ1-5; D may be TRBD1 (6 bases). The ends were cut back, 5 bases at V and 1 base at J, with 12 bases in the middle. This CDR3 is 15 amino acids long. The CDR3 DNA sequence: TGTGCCAGCAGTGAGGACAGTCTGAGCAATCAGCCCCAGCATTTT. It translates to CASSEDSLSNQPQHF.

The rearrangement joins TRBV3-1 to TRBJ2-7; 8 bases match TRBD1. J was trimmed by 3 bases and V by 1 base; bases with no gene match: 2. CDR1 is LGHDT and CDR2 is YNNKEL in the germline V gene (reference sequence). The CDR3 has 14 amino acids. In DNA form, the CDR3 reads TGTGCCAGCAGCCAAGCGGGACAGGACTACGAGCAGTACTTC. Its translation is CASSQAGQDYEQYF.

This clonotype was seen a few times. The chain links TRBV7-7 to TRBJ2-1; 8 bases align to TRBD2. The CDR3 consists of 14 residues. With 4 bases clipped from V and 8 bases from J, the junction kept 7 bases outside the gene matches. Germline V gene lookup returns CDR1 SSHAT and CDR2 FNYEAQ (reference sequence). CDR3 nucleotide sequence: TGTGCCAGCAGCTCCGGGGGGGGCATGGATGAGCAGTTCTTC. Its protein product is CASSSGGGMDEQFF.

The CDR3 nucleotides are TGCGCCAGCAGCATTAGCGGGAGATCATACGAGCAGTACTTC. Its protein is CASSISGRSYEQYF. V is TRBV5-1 and J is TRBJ2-7, with 9 bases aligning to TRBD2. J gave up 4 bases and V 4 bases, and 6 bases lay outside the gene matches. Looked up from germline, CDR1 is SGHRS and CDR2 is YFSETQ. The CDR3 is made up of 14 amino acids.

This clonotype showed up just a few times. The genes are TRBV6-6 and TRBJ1-2, with a weak D call TRBD1 (5 bases). This CDR3 spans 12 amino acids. Trimming stripped 2 bases from V and 13 bases from J, with 14 bases between. Germline V gives CDR1 MNHNY, CDR2 SVGAGI (reference sequence). Here the CDR3 DNA reads TGTGCCAGCAGTTACGGGGACTCCGGGTTCACCTTC. Its protein is CASSYGDSGFTF.

V is TRBV4-2 and J is TRBJ2-2, with D maybe TRBD1 (6 bases). Trimming took 7 bases from V and 7 from J, leaving 10 bases between them. Germline V gene data show CDR1 as LGHNA and CDR2 as YNFKEQ. CDR3 length: 12 amino acids. Here the CDR3 DNA reads TGTGCCAGCATCGCGGACAGCGGGGAGCTGTTTTTT. Translating gives CASIADSGELFF.

This clonotype appeared a single time. V gene TRBV4-3 combines with J gene TRBJ2-2; maybe TRBD1 (7 bases). V dropped 3 bases and J dropped 9 bases, with 14 bases sitting between them. The CDR3 loop spans 14 amino acids. Germline V gene sequence: CDR1 LGHNA, CDR2 YSLEER. The CDR3 sequence is CASSQSTGTRELFF. The CDR3, as DNA: TGCGCCAGCAGCCAGTCGACAGGGACTCGGGAGCTGTTTTTT.

This clonotype appeared a few times. CDR3 DNA sequence: TGTGCCAGCAGCTTAATTGCGGGAGCGGGTGAGCAGTTCTTC. As protein: CASSLIAGAGEQFF. J is TRBJ2-1 and V is TRBV7-8; 7 nucleotides align to TRBD2. Looked up from germline, CDR1 is SGHVS and CDR2 is FQNEAQ. This CDR3 is built from 14 residues. J gave up 9 bases and V 2 bases, and 7 bases lay outside the gene matches.

This clonotype was observed a few times. V usage is TRBV4-3 and J usage is TRBJ2-2, with 7 bases that match TRBD2. The V gene end was trimmed by 0 bases and the J gene end by 0 bases; junction bases not matched to a gene: 7. This CDR3 is 18 amino acids long. Germline V lookup: CDR1 LGHNA, CDR2 YSLEER. The CDR3 region is CASSQDTGGFANTGELFF. CDR3 nucleotides: TGCGCCAGCAGCCAAGATACCGGGGGGTTCGCGAACACCGGGGAGCTGTTTTTT.

This clonotype has just a few counts. The rearrangement uses TRBV20-1 and TRBJ2-2; D perhaps matches TRBD2 (5 bases). CDR3 length equals 17 residues. Germline CDR1 reads DFQATT; CDR2 reads SNEGSKA (reference sequence). V was cut by 0 bases and J by 0 bases, with 14 bases left in between. CDR3: CSARDVSEQSNTGELFF. The DNA of the CDR3 is TGCAGTGCTAGAGATGTTAGCGAGCAGTCGAACACCGGGGAGCTGTTTTTT.

This clonotype came up a few times. The chain joins TRBV4-1 to TRBJ2-4, with TRBD2 identical over 9 bases. Germline CDR1 MGHRA, CDR2 YSYEKL. V was pared by 4 bases and J by 9 bases, with 4 bases of the junction left unmatched. This CDR3 is 13 amino acids long. CDR3 sequence: CASSPGLAGIQYF. CDR3 bases: TGCGCCAGCAGCCCGGGACTAGCCGGCATTCAGTACTTC.